A single sample is the source of the 14 T cell receptor beta chains below, sequenced in a study of human T cells and chemical hapten exposure. From the RACE reads, TCRdb called clonotypes with MiXCR, one entry per CDR3 protein. The sample has around 360,000 distinct CDR3 sequences, nearly 6.5% seen once. The time point here: patch test 2, 6 weeks after DPC sensitization. This sample's treatment: therapeutic diphenylcyclopropenone sensitization with weekly scalp DPC. Material: whole blood, obtained in connection with sensitization to the hapten diphenylcyclopropenone (DPC). Receptors originate from a woman younger than 35 with alopecia areata. Some clones in this sample may be carry-over from other donors' samples.

The sample holds a few counts of this clonotype. The CDR3 spells CATSPPDYTEAFF. In DNA, the CDR3 is TGTGCCACCAGCCCTCCGGACTACACTGAAGCTTTCTTT. The V call is TRBV15, the J call TRBJ1-1; no clear D gene. The germline V gene encodes CDR1 LNHNV and CDR2 YYDKDF (reference sequence). The CDR3 runs 13 residues. Trimming took off 5 bases at V and 3 bases at J, with 10 bases between the two ends.

This clonotype has at least ten counts. The chain carries TRBV6-2 or TRBV6-3 and TRBJ1-6; 7 bases agree with TRBD1. The CDR3 is made up of 18 amino acids. Germline V gene lookup returns CDR1 MNHEY and CDR2 SVGEGT. J lost 0 bases, V lost 5 bases, and 10 bases had no gene match. This chain's CDR3 is CASSPRTGAGSYNSPLHF. CDR3 in DNA: TGTGCCAGCAGTCCGCGAACAGGGGCCGGCTCCTATAATTCACCCCTCCACTTT.

This clonotype was found many times. The chain joins TRBV15 to TRBJ1-5; D is unclear. The V end was cut by 5 bases, the J end by 7 bases, with 18 bases between. Germline V gene sequence: CDR1 LNHNV, CDR2 YYDKDF (reference sequence). The CDR3 has 15 amino acids. The CDR3, as DNA: TGTGCCACCAGCCCCCGAACGATTGGGCGGCAGCCCCAGCATTTT. Its translation: CATSPRTIGRQPQHF.

This clonotype was counted between two and nine times. The chain couples TRBV20-1 to TRBJ2-3; 15 nucleotides line up with TRBD2. In germline, CDR1 is DFQATT, CDR2 SNEGSKA (reference sequence). The J segment lost 0 bases and the V segment lost 6 bases, leaving 16 bases of the junction unmatched. This CDR3 contains 20 residues. The CDR3 DNA is TGCAGTGCCGCCCCGCCCCGCGGGACTAGCGGGGGGTTGAGCACAGATACGCAGTATTTT. Amino acid sequence: CSAAPPRGTSGGLSTDTQYF.

This clonotype has more than one count but fewer than ten. The chain carries TRBV18 and TRBJ1-2; weak D call: TRBD1 (5 bases). Germline V CDR1 and CDR2: KGHSH, LQKENI. V was shortened by 2 bases and J by 7 bases, with 11 bases between the two germline ends. This CDR3 region has 13 residues. CDR3 coding DNA: TGTGCCAGCTCACCAGGGGCGCGGGGTGGCTACACCTTC. Translation gives CASSPGARGGYTF.

The genes are TRBV4-2 and TRBJ2-3; no clear D. This CDR3 spans 16 amino acids. Germline CDR1 reads LGHNA; CDR2 reads YNFKEQ. V was pared by 4 bases and J by 3 bases, with 17 bases between. CDR3 sequence: CASSLTYGGETDTQYF. In DNA, the CDR3 is TGTGCCAGCAGCCTTACTTATGGCGGCGAAACAGATACGCAGTATTTT.

V is TRBV20-1 and J is TRBJ2-6; D is unresolved. Trimming pared 6 bases from V and 6 bases from J, leaving 9 bases between. The germline CDR1 and CDR2 sequences are DFQATT and SNEGSKA (reference sequence). The CDR3 loop spans 12 amino acids. The CDR3 DNA is TGCAGTGCAAGAACGGAGGCCAACGTCCTGACTTTC. It is translated as CSARTEANVLTF.

This CDR3 is CASGTRQGALNTEAFF. CDR3 DNA: TGTGCCAGCGGGACAAGACAGGGGGCTTTGAACACTGAAGCTTTCTTT. The chain uses TRBV5-4 and TRBJ1-1; 10 bases agree with TRBD1. The length of the CDR3 is 16 residues. Germline-derived CDR1 and CDR2 are SGHNT and YYREEE (reference sequence). V lost 7 bases to trimming and J lost 0 bases; unmatched junction nucleotides: 9. The full variable domain, completed using reference TRBV5-4 and TRBJ1-1, is ETGVTQSPTHLIKTRGQQVTLRCSSQSGHNTVSWYQQALGQGPQFIFQYYREEENGRGNFPPRFSGLQFPNYSSELNVNALELDDSALYLCASGTRQGALNTEAFFGQGTRLTVV.

The chain carries TRBV20-1 and TRBJ1-5, with a possible D match to TRBD1 (6 bases). The CDR3 is made up of 14 amino acids. V was cut by 0 bases and J by 7 bases, with 13 bases left in between. CDR1 and CDR2 (germline): DFQATT, SNEGSKA (reference sequence). CDR3 residues: CSARDIRGNQPQHF. CDR3 sequence (DNA): TGCAGTGCTAGAGATATCAGGGGAAACCAGCCCCAGCATTTT.

Many counts were recorded for this clonotype. The chain combines TRBV6-5 with TRBJ1-3; D perhaps matches TRBD1 (5 bases). Trimming took 5 bases from V and 0 from J, leaving 8 bases between them. The CDR3 consists of 14 residues. Looked up from germline, CDR1 is MNHEY and CDR2 is SVGAGI. CDR3 region: CASSATASGNTIYF. CDR3 DNA sequence: TGTGCCAGCAGTGCGACAGCCTCTGGAAACACCATATATTTT.

This clonotype has at least ten counts. The chain links TRBV7-2 to TRBJ1-6; 7 nucleotides match TRBD1. Trimming took 6 bases from V and 8 from J; bases not matched to a gene: 7. CDR3 length: 14 amino acids. Germline V gene data show CDR1 as SGHTA and CDR2 as FQGNSA. Here the CDR3 reads CASSNRQGHSPLHF. The DNA for the CDR3 is TGTGCCAGCAGTAACAGACAGGGCCATTCACCCCTCCACTTT.

This clonotype was seen more than once but under ten times. CDR3 residues: CASSQTSGPVTQYF. The CDR3 DNA is TGTGCCAGCAGCCAGACTAGCGGACCGGTGACCCAGTACTTC. The chain employs TRBV12-3 or TRBV12-4 and TRBJ2-5; TRBD2 matches 9 bases. The trim removed 6 bases at V and 7 bases at J, leaving 9 bases unmatched. This CDR3 has 14 residues.

This clonotype was counted many times. The rearrangement joins TRBV7-2 to TRBJ1-6; 9 bases fit TRBD1. Germline loops: CDR1 SGHTA, CDR2 FQGNSA. The J segment lost 7 bases and the V segment lost 5 bases, leaving 9 bases of the junction unmatched. This CDR3 is 16 amino acids long. The CDR3 sequence: CASSPFSGQGNSPLHF. The CDR3 coding sequence is TGTGCCAGCAGCCCCTTTTCGGGACAGGGAAATTCACCCCTCCACTTT.

At least ten counts were recorded for this clonotype. CDR3 sequence (DNA): TGTGCCAAGATCGTATGGGACAGGGAAGACCCCCACTATGGCTACACCTTC. Protein: CAKIVWDREDPHYGYTF. The rearrangement joins TRBV12-3 or TRBV12-4 to TRBJ1-2; 9 positions agree with TRBD1. The trim removed 10 bases at V and 3 bases at J, leaving 18 bases unmatched. The CDR3 sequence is 17 residues long.